This T cell receptor (beta chain) emerged from a study of CD8 T cells in ankylosing spondylitis. TCRdb re-called the 5' RACE reads with MiXCR, one entry per CDR3 protein. The data contain about 160,000 distinct CDR3 sequences, roughly 10% of them singletons. Points on this clonotype: Antigen specificity is unknown.

CDR3 length: 14 amino acids. Germline V gives CDR1 SEHNR, CDR2 FQNEAQ (reference sequence). V gave up 4 bases and J gave up 7 bases; unmatched junction bases: 3. Notes on the study in general: The clones that were linked to disease were reported to be significantly enriched in matched synovial fluid samples from ankylosing spondylitis patients. Within ankylosing spondylitis blood, a TCR beta motif made up of under 10 highly homologous variants appeared to be characteristic. Disease-linked clones, CD8+, were relatively rare in peripheral blood.

The TCR comes from a female donor with ankylosing spondylitis or in good health (not recorded which). The rearrangement uses TRBV7-9 and TRBJ2-1, with TRBD2 matching 11 bases. Sequenced sample: blood, either unsorted or a sorted T cell fraction (not recorded which). CDR3 sequence (DNA): TGTGCCAGCAGCTCCACTAGCGGGAGTAATGAGCAGTTCTTC. This translates into CASSSTSGSNEQFF.